This T cell receptor beta chain was obtained from a study of response to subunit inactivated influenza vaccine. Study-wide findings and caveats: That few new T cells are recruited by each seasonal influenza vaccination was the authors' suggestion.

V dropped 5 bases and J dropped 4; count of bases not matched to a gene: 2. The length of the CDR3 is 14 residues. TCRdb reprocessed the RT-PCR reads via MiXCR and lists one record per CDR3 protein. The data show hundreds of thousands of distinct CDR3 sequences, about an eighth seen once. The table lists this clonotype with a few counts. The target antigen is unknown. This TCR came from a man aged 50 to 60 who received an inactivated influenza vaccine. This material consisted of PBMCs from blood, taken on the day of vaccination. The chain carries TRBV12-3 or TRBV12-4 and TRBJ2-1; 10 bases align to TRBD2. CDR3 bases: TGTGCCAGCAGTCAGCGGGGGGGATACAATGAGCAGTTCTTC. Protein product: CASSQRGGYNEQFF.